These 20 T cell receptor beta chains were all obtained from the same sample, sequenced in a study of graft-versus-host responses after intestinal transplantation. What these receptors recognize is not known. Repertoires were generated with immunoSEQ multiplex PCR, while TCRdb's copy carries only in-frame clones and drops some. There are approximately 92,000 clones in the sample; about 93% occur only once, and 6% lies in the top ten. This specimen was unstimulated CD8+ T cells sorted from spleen or lymph node cells, taken before intestinal transplant. The receptors originated from a human donor who received an intestinal transplant.

This sequence joins TRBV4-1 and TRBJ1-5; no definite D call. CDR3 length: 17 amino acids. Germline CDR1 is MGHRA and CDR2 is YSYEKL. V lost 1 base to trimming and J lost 1 base, with 14 bases between them. Here the CDR3 reads CASSQGEGWRSNQPQHF. CDR3 coding DNA: TGCGCCAGCAGCCAAGGTGAGGGTTGGAGAAGCAATCAGCCCCAGCATTTT.

The rearrangement uses TRBV5-4 and TRBJ2-6; possible D gene TRBD1, 5 bases. The CDR3 loop spans 15 amino acids. Trimming cost V 4 bases and J 1 base, with 9 bases left between them. From germline, CDR1 is SGHNT and CDR2 YYREEE (reference sequence). CDR3 residues: CASSPQGSGANVLTF. CDR3 DNA sequence: TGTGCCAGCAGCCCCCAGGGTTCTGGGGCCAACGTCCTGACTTTC.

The gene calls are TRBV9 and TRBJ2-1; D may match TRBD1 or TRBD2 (5 bases each). Trimming shortened V by 4 bases and J by 5 bases, and 10 bases separated the two germline ends. From germline, CDR1 is SGDLS and CDR2 YYNGEE. This CDR3 has 13 amino acids. CDR3 nucleotide sequence: TGTGCCAGCAGCCTTTGGGACCACAATGAGCAGTTCTTC. It translates to CASSLWDHNEQFF.

This chain uses TRBV7-9 with TRBJ2-5; the D call may be TRBD1 or TRBD2 (5 bases each). The J call may be incorrect, as the DNA end agrees better with TRBJ2-7. Looked up from germline, CDR1 is SEHNR and CDR2 is FQNEAQ (reference sequence). This CDR3 is 15 amino acids long. This chain's CDR3 is CASSSTRGSPYEQYF. In DNA, the CDR3 is TGTGCCAGCAGCTCGACGAGGGGCTCCCCCTACGAGCAGTACTTC.

The genes are TRBV5-6 and TRBJ1-2; no definite D call. Germline V gene lookup returns CDR1 SGHDT and CDR2 YYEEEE. This CDR3 is built from 15 residues. The ends were cut back, 2 bases at V and 4 bases at J, with 15 bases in the middle. The CDR3 DNA follows: TGTGCCAGCAGCTTCGGTCTCCCGGCTGGCTATGGCTACACCTTC. Translation gives CASSFGLPAGYGYTF.

The chain joins TRBV27 to TRBJ2-1; 8 nucleotides align to TRBD1. V dropped 5 bases and J dropped 9; count of bases not matched to a gene: 15. Germline values: CDR1 MNHEY, CDR2 SMNVEV (reference sequence). The CDR3 extends over 16 amino acids. The CDR3 DNA reads as TGTGCCAGCAGTCCAGGACAGGGCGTAGGACTCGGTGAGCAGTTCTTC. It translates to CASSPGQGVGLGEQFF.

This clone was detected only once. The genes are TRBV6-1 and TRBJ2-2; tentatively, D is TRBD2 (5 bases). The V gene lost 1 base and the J gene lost 6 bases, with 15 bases spanning the gap. CDR1 MNHNS and CDR2 SASEGT come from the germline V gene. This CDR3 spans 16 amino acids. CDR3 DNA: TGTGCCAGCAGTGAAGGGGAGTCCTGGGTGGCCGGGGAGCTGTTTTTT. Amino acids: CASSEGESWVAGELFF.

The chain is built from TRBV6-6 and TRBJ2-7, with D hard to call. In germline, CDR1 is MNHNY, CDR2 SVGAGI (reference sequence). This CDR3 contains 15 residues. Trimming removed 6 bases from V and 2 bases from J, with 17 bases in between. CDR3 sequence: CASSRKDIGPYEQYF. CDR3 sequence (DNA): TGTGCCAGCAGCCGGAAAGACATTGGGCCCTACGAGCAGTACTTC.

This rearrangement joins TRBV9 to TRBJ1-1; no clear D gene. The CDR3 is made up of 14 amino acids. Germline assignment: CDR1 SGDLS and CDR2 YYNGEE. The V end was cut by 0 bases, the J end by 0 bases, with 6 bases between. The CDR3 here is CASSVGYMNTEAFF. The DNA of the CDR3 is TGTGCCAGCAGCGTAGGCTATATGAACACTGAAGCTTTCTTT.

The V and J genes are TRBV27 and TRBJ2-7; perhaps D is TRBD1 or TRBD2 (5 bases each). The V gene's germline CDR1 is MNHEY and CDR2 SMNVEV (reference sequence). The CDR3 is made up of 14 amino acids. The V and J ends lost 5 bases and 0 bases respectively, with 11 bases between them. The CDR3 DNA reads TGTGCCAGCAGTCCGCAGGGACCCTCCTACGAGCAGTACTTC. This encodes CASSPQGPSYEQYF.

The gene calls are TRBV23-1 and TRBJ2-2; D might be TRBD1 or TRBD2, each matching 6 bases. TRBV23-1 has ORF status, its function being uncertain. The CDR3 has 17 amino acids. The V gene lost 2 bases and the J gene lost 1 base, with 14 bases spanning the gap. Here the CDR3 reads CASSQPRGGKNTGELFF. The CDR3 nucleotides read TGCGCCAGCAGTCAACCGCGAGGGGGGAAGAACACCGGGGAGCTGTTTTTT.

This clone has only one observation. The chain links TRBV27 to TRBJ2-2; 8 bases agree with TRBD1. Germline CDR1 MNHEY, CDR2 SMNVEV (reference sequence). V shed 4 bases and J 9 bases; nucleotides not matched to a gene: 16. The CDR3 is made up of 17 amino acids. Here the CDR3 reads CASSSLQGDQLLWELFF. In nucleotides, the CDR3 is TGTGCCAGCAGTTCCCTACAGGGGGATCAACTGCTCTGGGAGCTGTTTTTT.

This chain links TRBV6-5 with TRBJ2-7, with TRBD1 identical over 8 bases. V lost 10 bases, J lost 6 bases, and 14 bases stayed unmatched. The germline gives CDR1 MNHEY, CDR2 SVGAGI. The CDR3 sequence is 14 residues long. CDR3 amino acids: CATAPQDRVPEQYF. CDR3 in DNA: TGTGCCACCGCCCCTCAGGACAGGGTTCCCGAGCAGTACTTC.

The J gene is TRBJ2-7, the V gene TRBV10-1, with D perhaps matching TRBD1 (6 bases). CDR1 WNHNN and CDR2 SYGVQD come from the germline V gene (reference sequence). The V gene lost 3 bases and the J gene lost 3 bases, with 15 bases spanning the gap. The CDR3 length is 15 residues. CDR3 sequence reads: CASSERQGNVYEQYF. As DNA, the CDR3 is TGCGCCAGCAGTGAAAGGCAGGGGAATGTCTACGAGCAGTACTTC.

This chain uses TRBV30 with TRBJ2-7; a possible D gene is TRBD2 (6 bases). This CDR3 spans 16 amino acids. Germline V gene data show CDR1 as GTSNPN and CDR2 as SVGIG (reference sequence). V dropped 1 base and J dropped 3 bases, with 19 bases sitting between them. The CDR3 nucleotides are TGTGCCTGGAGTGCGGCCCCGGGACTCGGAGTCTACGAGCAGTACTTC. This translates into CAWSAAPGLGVYEQYF. Looking up the rest from reference TRBV30 and TRBJ2-7 gives the full variable domain: SQTIHQWPATLVQPVGSPLSLECTVEGTSNPNLYWYRQAAGRGLQLLFYSVGIGQISSEVPQNLSASRPQDRQFILSSKKLLLSDSGFYLCAWSAAPGLGVYEQYFGPGTRLTVT.

The chain uses TRBV15 and TRBJ2-3; the D gene is possibly TRBD2 (5 bases). V shed 1 base and J shed 0 bases, with 8 bases lying between them. The CDR3 runs 15 residues. Germline assignment: CDR1 LNHNV and CDR2 YYDKDF (reference sequence). In nucleotides, the CDR3 is TGTGCCACCAGCAGAGGAGGGCCTAGCACAGATACGCAGTATTTT. This translates into CATSRGGPSTDTQYF.

Here the CDR3 DNA reads TGTGCCAGCAGTTTTCTAGCGGAGCCCTACGAGCAGTACTTC. It yields the protein CASSFLAEPYEQYF. V gene TRBV28 combines with J gene TRBJ2-7; 7 nucleotides match TRBD2. CDR3 length equals 14 residues. V gave up 3 bases and J gave up 2 bases; unmatched junction bases: 4. The germline CDR1 and CDR2 sequences are MDHEN and SYDVKM.

This clone has more than one count but fewer than ten. The chain has TRBV6-1 and TRBJ2-7, with 8 bases aligning to TRBD1. The ends lost 6 bases at V and 0 bases at J; junction bases unmatched: 1. Per germline, CDR1 MNHNS and CDR2 SASEGT. The CDR3 runs 13 residues. The CDR3 sequence is CASRGTGSYEQYF. The CDR3 coding sequence is TGTGCCAGCAGGGGGACAGGCTCCTACGAGCAGTACTTC.

The CDR3 sequence: CASSVGLSQETQYF. The CDR3 bases are TGTGCCAGCAGCGTAGGCCTATCTCAGGAGACCCAGTACTTC. The chain has TRBV9 and TRBJ2-5; D remains unclear. Germline lookup yields CDR1 SGDLS and CDR2 YYNGEE. The CDR3 has 14 residues. Trimming removed 0 bases from V and 5 bases from J, with 11 bases in between. The full variable domain, with the rest looked up from reference TRBV9 and TRBJ2-5, is DSGVTQTPKHLITATGQRVTLRCSPRSGDLSVYWYQQSLDQGLQFLIQYYNGEERAKGNILERFSAQQFPDLHSELNLSSLELGDSALYFCASSVGLSQETQYFGPGTRLLVL.

V is TRBV19 and J is TRBJ2-2; tentative D call: TRBD2 (6 bases). Germline-derived CDR1 and CDR2 are LNHDA and SQIVND (reference sequence). Trimming removed 3 bases at V and 7 bases at J, with 24 bases between. The CDR3 sequence is 18 residues long. The CDR3 nucleotides are TGTGCCAGTAGTATCTACGGTCACTTAGGACTCGGGAGCGGGGAGCTGTTTTTT. The encoded protein is CASSIYGHLGLGSGELFF.